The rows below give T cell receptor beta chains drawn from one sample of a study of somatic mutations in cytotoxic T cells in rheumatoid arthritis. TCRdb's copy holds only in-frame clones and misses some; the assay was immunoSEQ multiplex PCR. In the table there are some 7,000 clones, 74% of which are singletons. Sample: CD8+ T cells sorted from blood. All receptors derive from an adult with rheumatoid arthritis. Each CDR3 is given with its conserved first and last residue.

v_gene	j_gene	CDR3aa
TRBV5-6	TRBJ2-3	CASSLVGYGDTQYF
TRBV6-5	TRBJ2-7	CASSSGASGGVEQYF
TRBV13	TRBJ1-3	CASSLSRGPGNTIYF
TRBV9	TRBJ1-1	CASSSGSHEAFF
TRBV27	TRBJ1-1	CASSPYDRDEAFF
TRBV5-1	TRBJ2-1	CASSFSPPETNEQFF
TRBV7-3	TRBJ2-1	CASSFGQYNEQFF
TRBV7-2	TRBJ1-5	CASSPGMGNQPQHF
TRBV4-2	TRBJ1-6	CASSQDRTGDLRSPLHF
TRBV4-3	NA	CASSQDYWTGAAYEQYF
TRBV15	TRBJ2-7	CATSRKGVGEQYF
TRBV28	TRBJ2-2	CASSFQGRANTGELFF
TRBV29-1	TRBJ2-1	CSVVPSGYNEQFF
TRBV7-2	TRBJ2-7	CASSLLGLYTYEQYF
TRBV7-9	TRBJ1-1	CASSSREDVNTEAFF
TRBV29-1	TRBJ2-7	CSVRDGVHEQYF
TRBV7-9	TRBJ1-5	CASSLGDLRGQPQHF
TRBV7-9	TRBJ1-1	CASRRQGRDEAFF
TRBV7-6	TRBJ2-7	CASSPDLSSYEQYF
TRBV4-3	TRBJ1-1	CASSPYSDRGEAFF
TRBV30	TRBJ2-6	CAWTPRAGTGANVLTF
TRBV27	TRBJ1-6	CASRTGRSPLHF
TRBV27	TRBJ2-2	CASSPRGFTGNTGELFF
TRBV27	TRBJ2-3	CASSLSWGPNTQYF
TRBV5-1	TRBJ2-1	CTSSVGQGYNEQFF
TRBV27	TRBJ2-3	CASSPRDRSHTDTQYF
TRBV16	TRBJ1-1	CASSRGPNTEAFF
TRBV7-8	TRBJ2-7	CASRSTGPLSYEQYF
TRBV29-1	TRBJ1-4	CSVRGVGEKLFF
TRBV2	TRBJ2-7	CASRATGTLPYEQYF
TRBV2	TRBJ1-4	CASTEGGIREKLFF
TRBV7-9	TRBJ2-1	CASSSDLGEQFF
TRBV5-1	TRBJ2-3	CASSPGLAGVRDTQYF
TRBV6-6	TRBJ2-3	CASSSGTGDTDTQYF
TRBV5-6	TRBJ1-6	CASSLGVQGIRSPLHF
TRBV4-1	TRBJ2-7	CASSPNSQGLDEQYF
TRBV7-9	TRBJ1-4	CASSWGSGDPGEKLFF
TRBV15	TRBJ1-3	CATSGDRGGNTIYF
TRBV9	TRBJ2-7	CASSPPPGHRSYEQYF
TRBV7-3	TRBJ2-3	CASSLSGREDTQYF
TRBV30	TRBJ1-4	CACTTIRSNEKLFF
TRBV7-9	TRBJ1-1	CASSLVTGWNTEAFF
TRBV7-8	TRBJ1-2	CASSLVRQNYGYTF
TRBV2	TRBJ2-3	CASTGQVTDTQYF